This record covers a single T cell receptor beta chain. The antigen is undetermined. 13 Jbeta primers and 60 Vbeta primers were used for the PCR. Data came from immunoSEQ multiplex PCR; TCRdb stores just in-frame clones and leaves some out. Here the sample spans about 130,000 clones, about 80% being singletons. This specimen comes from a study of cytomegalovirus exposure and HLA in healthy donors. CDR1 SGHTS and CDR2 YDEGEE come from the germline V gene. V lost 4 bases to trimming and J lost 4 bases, with 13 bases between them. CDR3 length equals 14 residues. Whole-study results and caveats: Reported findings show TCR beta sequences accurately forecast HLA-A and HLA-B alleles in most subjects.

Sequenced sample: PBMCs. The sequence was obtained from a boy aged 2 to 9 in good health and CMV-seronegative. This rearrangement joins TRBV5-8 to TRBJ2-3, with D tentatively TRBD2 (5 bases). Here the CDR3 DNA reads TGTGCCAGCAGCGAACGAAGCGGCCCAGATACGCAGTATTTT. Translated: CASSERSGPDTQYF.